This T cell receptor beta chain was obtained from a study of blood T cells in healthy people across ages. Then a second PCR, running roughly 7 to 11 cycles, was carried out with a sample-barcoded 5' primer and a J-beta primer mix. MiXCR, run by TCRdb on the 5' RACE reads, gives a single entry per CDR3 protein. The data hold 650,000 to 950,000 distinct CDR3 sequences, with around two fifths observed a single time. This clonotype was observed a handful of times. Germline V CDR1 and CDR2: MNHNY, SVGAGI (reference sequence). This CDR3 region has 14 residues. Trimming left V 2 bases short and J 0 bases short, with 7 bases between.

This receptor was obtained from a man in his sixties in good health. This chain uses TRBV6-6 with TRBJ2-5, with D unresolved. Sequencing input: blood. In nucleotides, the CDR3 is TGTGCCAGCAGTTACGGTCCGAACCAAGAGACCCAGTACTTC. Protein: CASSYGPNQETQYF.